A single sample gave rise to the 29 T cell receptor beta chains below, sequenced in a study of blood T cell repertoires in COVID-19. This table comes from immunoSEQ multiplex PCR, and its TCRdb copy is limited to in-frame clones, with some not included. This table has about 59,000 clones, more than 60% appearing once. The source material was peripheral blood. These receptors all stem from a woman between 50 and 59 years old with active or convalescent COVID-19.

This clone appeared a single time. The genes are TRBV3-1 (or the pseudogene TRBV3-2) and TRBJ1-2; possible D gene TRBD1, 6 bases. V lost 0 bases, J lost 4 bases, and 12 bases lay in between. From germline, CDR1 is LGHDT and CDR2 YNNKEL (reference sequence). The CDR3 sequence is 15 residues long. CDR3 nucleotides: TGTGCCAGCAGCCAAGAGGGGACACCTGGCTATGGCTACACCTTC. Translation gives CASSQEGTPGYGYTF.

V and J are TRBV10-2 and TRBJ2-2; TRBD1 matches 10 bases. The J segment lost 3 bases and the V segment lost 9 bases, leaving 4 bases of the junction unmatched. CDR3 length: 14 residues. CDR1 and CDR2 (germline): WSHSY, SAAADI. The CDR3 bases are TGCGCCAGTTTGGGACAGGGGTACACCGGGGAGCTGTTTTTT. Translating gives CASLGQGYTGELFF.

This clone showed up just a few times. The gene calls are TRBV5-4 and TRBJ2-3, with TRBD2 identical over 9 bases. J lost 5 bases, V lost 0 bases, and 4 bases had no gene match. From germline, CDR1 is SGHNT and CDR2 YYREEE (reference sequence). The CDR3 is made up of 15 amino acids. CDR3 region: CASSLGSGRRDTQYF. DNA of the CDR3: TGTGCCAGCAGCTTGGGTAGCGGGAGAAGAGATACGCAGTATTTT. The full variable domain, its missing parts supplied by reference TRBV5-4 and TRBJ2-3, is ETGVTQSPTHLIKTRGQQVTLRCSSQSGHNTVSWYQQALGQGPQFIFQYYREEENGRGNFPPRFSGLQFPNYSSELNVNALELDDSALYLCASSLGSGRRDTQYFGPGTRLTVL.

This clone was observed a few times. DNA of the CDR3: TGTGCCAGCAGTACCCAGGGGAATAGGTTAAACAATGAGCAGTTCTTC. The encoded protein is CASSTQGNRLNNEQFF. This chain uses TRBV27 with TRBJ2-1; D perhaps matches TRBD1 (6 bases). Per the germline V gene, CDR1 is MNHEY and CDR2 is SMNVEV (reference sequence). The length of the CDR3 is 16 residues. V gave up 5 bases and J gave up 5 bases, with 19 bases separating them.

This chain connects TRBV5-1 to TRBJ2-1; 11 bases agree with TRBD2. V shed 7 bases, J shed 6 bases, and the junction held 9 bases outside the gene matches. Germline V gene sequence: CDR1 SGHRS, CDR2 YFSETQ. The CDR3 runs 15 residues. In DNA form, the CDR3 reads TGCGCCAGCTACGCCCCTAGCGGGAGGTTCAATGAGCAGTTCTTC. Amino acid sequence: CASYAPSGRFNEQFF.

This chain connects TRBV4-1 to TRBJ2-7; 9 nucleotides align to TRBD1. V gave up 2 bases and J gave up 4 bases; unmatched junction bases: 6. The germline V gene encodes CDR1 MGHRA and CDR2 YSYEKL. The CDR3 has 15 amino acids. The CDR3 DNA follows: TGCGCCAGCAGCCAAACGGGACAGGGAGGATACGAGCAGTACTTC. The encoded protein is CASSQTGQGGYEQYF.

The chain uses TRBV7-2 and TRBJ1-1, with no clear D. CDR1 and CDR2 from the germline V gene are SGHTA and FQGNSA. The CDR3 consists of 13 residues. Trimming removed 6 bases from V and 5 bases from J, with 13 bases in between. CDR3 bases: TGTGCCAGCAGATCGGACTGGGGAACTGAAGCTTTCTTT. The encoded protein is CASRSDWGTEAFF.

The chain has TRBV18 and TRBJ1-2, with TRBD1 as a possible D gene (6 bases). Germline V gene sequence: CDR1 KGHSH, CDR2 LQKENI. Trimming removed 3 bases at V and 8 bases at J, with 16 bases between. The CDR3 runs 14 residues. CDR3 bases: TGTGCCAGCTCACCTCGGGACATCGGGGCGGGCTACACCTTC. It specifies CASSPRDIGAGYTF.

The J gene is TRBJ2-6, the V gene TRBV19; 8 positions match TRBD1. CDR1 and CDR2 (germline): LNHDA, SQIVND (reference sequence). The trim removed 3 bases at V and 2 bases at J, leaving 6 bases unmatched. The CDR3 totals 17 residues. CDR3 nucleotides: TGTGCCAGTAGTATGCGGACAGGGTGGGCTGGGGCCAACGTCCTGACTTTC. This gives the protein CASSMRTGWAGANVLTF.

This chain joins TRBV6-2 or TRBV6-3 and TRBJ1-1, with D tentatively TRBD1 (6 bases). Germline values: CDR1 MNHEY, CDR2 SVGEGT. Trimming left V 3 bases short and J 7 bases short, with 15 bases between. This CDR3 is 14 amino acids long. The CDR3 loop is CASSYQVRGVEAFF. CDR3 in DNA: TGTGCCAGCAGTTATCAAGTCAGGGGTGTTGAAGCTTTCTTT.

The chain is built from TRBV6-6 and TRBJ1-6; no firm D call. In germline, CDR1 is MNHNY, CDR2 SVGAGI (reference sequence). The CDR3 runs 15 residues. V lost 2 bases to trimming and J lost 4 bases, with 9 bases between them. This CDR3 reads CASSYGVEYNSPLHF. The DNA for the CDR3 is TGTGCCAGCAGTTACGGAGTAGAATATAATTCACCCCTCCACTTT.

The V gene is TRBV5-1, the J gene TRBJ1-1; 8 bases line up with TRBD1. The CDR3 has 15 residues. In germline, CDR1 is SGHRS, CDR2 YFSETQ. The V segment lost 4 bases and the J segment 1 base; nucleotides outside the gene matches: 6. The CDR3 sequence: CASSTLTGENTEAFF. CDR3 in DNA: TGCGCCAGCAGCACTTTGACAGGGGAGAACACTGAAGCTTTCTTT.

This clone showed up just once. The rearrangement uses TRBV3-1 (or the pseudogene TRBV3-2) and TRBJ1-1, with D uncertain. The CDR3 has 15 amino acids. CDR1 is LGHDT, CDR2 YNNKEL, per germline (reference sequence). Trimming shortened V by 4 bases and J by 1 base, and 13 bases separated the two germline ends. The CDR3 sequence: CASSLTGGGNTEAFF. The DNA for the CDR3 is TGTGCCAGCAGCCTAACCGGCGGCGGGAACACTGAAGCTTTCTTT.

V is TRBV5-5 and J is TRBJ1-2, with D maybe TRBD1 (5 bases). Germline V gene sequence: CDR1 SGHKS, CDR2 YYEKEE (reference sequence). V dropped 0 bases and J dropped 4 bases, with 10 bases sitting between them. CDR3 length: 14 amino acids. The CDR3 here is CASSLEPGIYGYTF. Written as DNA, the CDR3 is TGTGCCAGCAGCTTGGAGCCAGGGATCTATGGCTACACCTTC.

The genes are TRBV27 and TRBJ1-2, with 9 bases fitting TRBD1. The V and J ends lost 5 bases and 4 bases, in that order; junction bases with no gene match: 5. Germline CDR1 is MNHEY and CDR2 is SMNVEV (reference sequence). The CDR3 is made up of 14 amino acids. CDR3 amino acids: CASSPSGQGYGYTF. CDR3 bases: TGTGCCAGCAGTCCTTCGGGACAGGGCTATGGCTACACCTTC.

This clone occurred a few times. CDR3 amino acids: CASSEGVTRPQETQYF. CDR3 nucleotides: TGTGCCAGCAGTGAAGGGGTGACTAGGCCCCAAGAGACCCAGTACTTC. This rearrangement joins TRBV6-1 to TRBJ2-5, with a weak D call TRBD2 (6 bases). CDR1 and CDR2 from the germline V gene are MNHNS and SASEGT. The CDR3 is 16 residues long. Deletions cut 1 base from V and 1 base from J, with 13 bases between.

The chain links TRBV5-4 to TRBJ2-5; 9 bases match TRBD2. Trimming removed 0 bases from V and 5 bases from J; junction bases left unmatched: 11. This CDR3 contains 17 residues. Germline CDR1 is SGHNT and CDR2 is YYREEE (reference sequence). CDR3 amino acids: CASSLEGWREGLETQYF. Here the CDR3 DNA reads TGTGCCAGCAGCTTGGAAGGCTGGCGGGAGGGCCTGGAGACCCAGTACTTC.

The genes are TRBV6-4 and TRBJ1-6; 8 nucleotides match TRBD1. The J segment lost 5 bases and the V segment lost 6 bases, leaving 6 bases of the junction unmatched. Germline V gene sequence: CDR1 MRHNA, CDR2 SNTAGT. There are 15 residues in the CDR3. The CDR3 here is CASRGTGMDNSPLHF. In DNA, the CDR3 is TGTGCCAGCAGGGGGACAGGAATGGATAATTCACCCCTCCACTTT.

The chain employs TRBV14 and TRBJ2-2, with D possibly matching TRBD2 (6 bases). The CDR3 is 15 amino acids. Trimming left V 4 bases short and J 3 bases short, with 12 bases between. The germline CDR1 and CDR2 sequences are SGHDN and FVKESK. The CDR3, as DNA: TGTGCCAGCAGCCTTGGGACTTTTTACACCGGGGAGCTGTTTTTT. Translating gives CASSLGTFYTGELFF. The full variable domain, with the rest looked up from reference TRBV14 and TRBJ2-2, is EAGVTQFPSHSVIEKGQTVTLRCDPISGHDNLYWYRRVMGKEIKFLLHFVKESKQDESGMPNNRFLAERTGGTYSTLKVQPAELEDSGVYFCASSLGTFYTGELFFGEGSRLTVL.

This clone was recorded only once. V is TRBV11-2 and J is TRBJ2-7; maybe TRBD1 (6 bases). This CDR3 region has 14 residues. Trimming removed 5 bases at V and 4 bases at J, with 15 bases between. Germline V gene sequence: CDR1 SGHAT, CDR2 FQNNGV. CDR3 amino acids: CASSPGVSLYEQYF. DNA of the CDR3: TGTGCCAGCAGCCCAGGGGTTTCCCTGTACGAGCAGTACTTC.

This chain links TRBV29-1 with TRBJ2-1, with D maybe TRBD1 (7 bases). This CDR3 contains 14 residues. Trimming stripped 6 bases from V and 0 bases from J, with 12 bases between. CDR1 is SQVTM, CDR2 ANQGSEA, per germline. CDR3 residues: CSVPGGSSYNEQFF. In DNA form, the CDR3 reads TGCAGCGTCCCAGGGGGGAGCTCCTACAATGAGCAGTTCTTC.

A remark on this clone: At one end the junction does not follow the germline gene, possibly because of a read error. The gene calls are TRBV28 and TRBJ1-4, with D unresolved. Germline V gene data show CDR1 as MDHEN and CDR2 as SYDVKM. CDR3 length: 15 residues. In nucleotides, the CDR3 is TGTGCCATCAGTGGCCGTGCTGCAACTAATGAAAAACTGTTTTTT. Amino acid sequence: CAISGRAATNEKLFF.

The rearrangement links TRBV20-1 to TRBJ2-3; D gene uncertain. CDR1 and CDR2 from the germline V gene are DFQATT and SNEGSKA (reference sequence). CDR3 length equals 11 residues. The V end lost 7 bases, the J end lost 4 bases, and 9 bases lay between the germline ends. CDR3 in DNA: TGCAGTGGGTACCGGGCAGATACGCAGTATTTT. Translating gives CSGYRADTQYF.

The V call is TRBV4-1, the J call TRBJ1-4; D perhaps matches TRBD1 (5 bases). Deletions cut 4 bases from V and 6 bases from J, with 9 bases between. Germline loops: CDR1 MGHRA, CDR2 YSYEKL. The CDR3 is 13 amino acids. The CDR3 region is CASSRRVDEKLFF. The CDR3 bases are TGCGCCAGCAGCCGCAGGGTTGATGAAAAACTGTTTTTT.

CDR3 DNA sequence: TGTGCCACTCAACCACTAGTCGCTTTGACCGGGGAGCTGTTTTTT. This sequence encodes CATQPLVALTGELFF. The chain combines TRBV7-9 with TRBJ2-2; D possibly corresponds to TRBD2 (5 bases). The CDR3 loop spans 15 amino acids. V lost 10 bases and J 5 bases, leaving 20 bases between the germline ends. Germline lookup yields CDR1 SEHNR and CDR2 FQNEAQ (reference sequence).

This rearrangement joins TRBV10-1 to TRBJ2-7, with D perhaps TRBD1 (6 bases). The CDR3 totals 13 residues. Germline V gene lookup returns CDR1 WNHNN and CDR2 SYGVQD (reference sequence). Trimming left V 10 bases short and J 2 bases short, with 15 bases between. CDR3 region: CATLQGHTYEQYF. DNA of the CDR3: TGCGCCACCCTCCAGGGACATACCTACGAGCAGTACTTC.

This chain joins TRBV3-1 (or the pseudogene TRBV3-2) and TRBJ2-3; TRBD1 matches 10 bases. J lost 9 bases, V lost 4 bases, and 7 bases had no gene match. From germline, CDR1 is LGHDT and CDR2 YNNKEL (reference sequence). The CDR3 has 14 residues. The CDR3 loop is CASSLGQGKNTQYF. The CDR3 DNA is TGTGCCAGCAGCCTGGGACAGGGGAAGAACACGCAGTATTTT.

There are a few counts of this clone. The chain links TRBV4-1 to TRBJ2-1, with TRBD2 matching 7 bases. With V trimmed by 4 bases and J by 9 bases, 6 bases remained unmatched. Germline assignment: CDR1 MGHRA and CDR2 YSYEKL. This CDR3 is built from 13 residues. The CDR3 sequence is CASSRPGGAEQFF. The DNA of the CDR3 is TGCGCCAGCAGCCGTCCGGGAGGAGCTGAGCAGTTCTTC.

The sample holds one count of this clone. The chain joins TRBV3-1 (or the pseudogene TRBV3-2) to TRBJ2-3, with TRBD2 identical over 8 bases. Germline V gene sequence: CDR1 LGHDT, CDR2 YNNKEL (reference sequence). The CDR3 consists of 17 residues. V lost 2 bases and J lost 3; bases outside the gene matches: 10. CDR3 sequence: CASSQPRGAGSTDTQYF. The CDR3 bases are TGTGCCAGCAGCCAACCGCGGGGGGCGGGGAGTACAGATACGCAGTATTTT.